A single sample gave rise to the 7 T cell receptor beta chains below, sequenced in a study of CD8 T cells in Susac syndrome. Random hexamers were used to reverse transcribe an amount of about 0.45 to 1 ug RNA. TCRdb called the immunoSEQ multiplex PCR reads again in MiXCR, with one record for every CDR3 protein. The sample records just over 150,000 distinct CDR3 sequences, about 94% being singletons. What was sequenced was CD8+ T cells from PBMCs. All receptors come from a human donor with multiple sclerosis.

This sequence joins TRBV7-9 and TRBJ1-5; tentative D call: TRBD1 (5 bases). V lost 3 bases and J 2 bases, leaving 20 bases between the germline ends. The CDR3 is made up of 18 amino acids. Germline loops: CDR1 SEHNR, CDR2 FQNEAQ (reference sequence). The CDR3 here is CASSLGDPALTRNQPQHF. CDR3 sequence (DNA): TGTGCCAGCAGCTTGGGGGACCCGGCTCTTACGCGCAATCAGCCCCAGCATTTT. The full variable domain, rest sourced from reference TRBV7-9 and TRBJ1-5, is DTGVSQNPRHKITKRGQNVTFRCDPISEHNRLYWYRQTLGQGPEFLTYFQNEAQLEKSRLLSDRFSAERPKGSFSTLEIQRTEQGDSAMYLCASSLGDPALTRNQPQHFGDGTRLSIL.

This chain uses TRBV9 with TRBJ2-7, with a tentative D call TRBD1 (6 bases). The CDR3 covers 14 residues. Germline V gene sequence: CDR1 SGDLS, CDR2 YYNGEE. Deletions cut 0 bases from V and 2 bases from J, with 9 bases between. In DNA form, the CDR3 reads TGTGCCAGCAGCGTAGGTCAGGGGACCTACGAGCAGTACTTC. Residues: CASSVGQGTYEQYF.

The chain uses TRBV12-3 or TRBV12-4 and TRBJ2-1; TRBD1 matches at 10 bases. The junction had 7 bases not matched to a gene; V was cut back by 6 bases and J by 5 bases. This CDR3 comprises 15 residues. The CDR3 coding sequence is TGTGCCAGCAGGAAATCCGGGACAGGGGACAATGAGCAGTTCTTC. It codes for CASRKSGTGDNEQFF.

The chain joins TRBV2 to TRBJ1-6; possible D gene TRBD1, 5 bases. V was trimmed by 6 bases and J by 8 bases, leaving 8 bases between them. Germline V lookup: CDR1 SNHLY, CDR2 FYNNEI. This CDR3 comprises 12 residues. Written as DNA, the CDR3 is TGTGCCAGCAGGGGGGAAGATTCACCCCTCCACTTT. Its protein product is CASRGEDSPLHF.

The J gene is TRBJ1-1, the V gene TRBV15; unclear D gene. V lost 3 bases and J lost 3, with 8 bases in between. This CDR3 contains 13 residues. The germline V gene encodes CDR1 LNHNV and CDR2 YYDKDF (reference sequence). The CDR3 loop reads CATSSERYTEAFF. The CDR3 DNA reads as TGTGCCACCAGCAGTGAGAGGTACACTGAAGCTTTCTTT.

The CDR3 sequence: CSVVGTGWRGPGETQYF. The CDR3 DNA is TGCAGCGTTGTGGGAACCGGGTGGCGGGGGCCTGGGGAGACCCAGTACTTC. The V call is TRBV29-1, the J call TRBJ2-5; TRBD2 might be the D (7 bases). The CDR3 runs 17 residues. Trimming shortened V by 4 bases and J by 5 bases, and 26 bases separated the two germline ends. CDR1 SQVTM and CDR2 ANQGSEA come from the germline V gene.

J is TRBJ1-2 and V is TRBV2; the D is unclear. V dropped 7 bases and J dropped 4 bases, with 10 bases sitting between them. The germline V gene encodes CDR1 SNHLY and CDR2 FYNNEI. The length of the CDR3 is 12 residues. CDR3 protein: CASNPGIYGYTF. For the CDR3, the DNA is TGTGCCAGCAATCCCGGTATCTATGGCTACACCTTC.